This T cell receptor (beta chain) was recorded in a study of T cell responses to AZD1222 COVID-19 vaccine. Trimming pared 3 bases from V and 5 bases from J, leaving 17 bases between. The CDR3 contains 16 residues. Per the germline V gene, CDR1 is MDHEN and CDR2 is SYDVKM. Assay used: immunoSEQ multiplex PCR; TCRdb lists only in-frame clones, some missing. The sample yields about 66,000 clones, approximately 84% seen once. Here the sequenced sample was peripheral blood, taken on day 0 of AZD1222 vaccination. The rearrangement uses TRBV28 and TRBJ2-1; a possible D gene is TRBD1 (7 bases). The sequence was obtained from an adult in good health. CDR3 DNA sequence: TGTGCCAGCAGTTTGCCGACAGGGAGGTACAACAATGAGCAGTTCTTC. Protein sequence: CASSLPTGRYNNEQFF.